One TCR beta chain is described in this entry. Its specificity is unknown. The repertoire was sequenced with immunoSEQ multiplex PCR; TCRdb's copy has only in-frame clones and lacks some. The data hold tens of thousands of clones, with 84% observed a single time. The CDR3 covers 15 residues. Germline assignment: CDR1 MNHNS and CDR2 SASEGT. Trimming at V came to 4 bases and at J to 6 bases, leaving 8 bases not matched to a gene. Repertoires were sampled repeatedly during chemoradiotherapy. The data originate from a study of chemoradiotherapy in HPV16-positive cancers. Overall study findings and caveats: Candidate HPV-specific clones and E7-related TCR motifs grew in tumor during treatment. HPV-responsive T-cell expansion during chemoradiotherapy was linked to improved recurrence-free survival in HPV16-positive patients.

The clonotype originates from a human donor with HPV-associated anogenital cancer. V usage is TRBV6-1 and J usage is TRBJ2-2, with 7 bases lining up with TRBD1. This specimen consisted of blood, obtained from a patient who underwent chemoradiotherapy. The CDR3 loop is CASSVGGDVSGELFF. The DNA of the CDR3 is TGTGCCAGCAGTGTAGGGGGCGATGTTTCCGGGGAGCTGTTTTTT.